The entry that follows covers one T cell receptor (beta chain) sequence. The target antigen is unknown. V dropped 1 base and J dropped 5 bases, with 11 bases sitting between them. The length of the CDR3 is 14 residues. In germline, CDR1 is LNHNV, CDR2 YYDKDF (reference sequence). This entry belongs to a study of OX40 agonist ivuxolimab in advanced cancers. About the research overall: Participants could have had prior anti-PD-1, anti-PD-L1 or anti-CTLA-4 therapy, and more than 35% had some. Partial responses were recorded for three patients, including one with hepatocellular carcinoma and two with cutaneous melanoma.

The assay was immunoSEQ multiplex PCR, and TCRdb's table has in-frame clones only and misses some. The table records fewer than 20,000 clones, approximately 92% of them present only once. Study-wide findings and caveats: Expansion of clones was among the lowest in partial responders at 0.1-3.0 mg/kg. Compared with CD4+, CD8+ T cells on average had more expanded clones.

The receptor was isolated from an adult with an advanced solid tumor such as melanoma, head and neck, liver or kidney cancer. This chain joins TRBV15 and TRBJ1-2, with D possibly matching TRBD1 (6 bases). The specimen comprised CD4+ or CD8+ T cells sorted from blood, sampled in a trial of the OX40 agonist ivuxolimab. The CDR3 reads CATSRAGAEYGYTF. DNA for the CDR3: TGTGCCACCAGCAGAGCGGGGGCGGAGTATGGCTACACCTTC.